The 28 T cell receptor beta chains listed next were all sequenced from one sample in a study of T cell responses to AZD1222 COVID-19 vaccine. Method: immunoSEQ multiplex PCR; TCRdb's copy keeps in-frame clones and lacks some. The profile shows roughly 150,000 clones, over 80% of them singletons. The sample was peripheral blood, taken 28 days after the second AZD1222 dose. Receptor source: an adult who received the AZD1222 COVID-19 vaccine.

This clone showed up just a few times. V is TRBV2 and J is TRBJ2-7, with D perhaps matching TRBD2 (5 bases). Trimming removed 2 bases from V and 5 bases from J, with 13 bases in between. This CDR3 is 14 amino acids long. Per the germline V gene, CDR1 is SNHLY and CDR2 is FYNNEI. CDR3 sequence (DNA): TGTGCCAGCAGTGAAATACTAGTTTCGAACGAGCAGTACTTC. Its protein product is CASSEILVSNEQYF.

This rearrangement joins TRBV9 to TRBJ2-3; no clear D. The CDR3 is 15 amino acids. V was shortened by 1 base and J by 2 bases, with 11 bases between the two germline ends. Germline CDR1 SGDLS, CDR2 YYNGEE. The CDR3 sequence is CASSVTPSPTDTQYF. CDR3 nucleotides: TGTGCCAGCAGCGTAACGCCAAGTCCCACAGATACGCAGTATTTT.

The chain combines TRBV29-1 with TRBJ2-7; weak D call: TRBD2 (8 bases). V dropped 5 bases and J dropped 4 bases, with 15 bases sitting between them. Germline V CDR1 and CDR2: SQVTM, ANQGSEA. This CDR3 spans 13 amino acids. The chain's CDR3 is CSVPREGAYEQYF. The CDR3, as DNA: TGCAGCGTTCCCCGGGAGGGGGCGTACGAGCAGTACTTC.

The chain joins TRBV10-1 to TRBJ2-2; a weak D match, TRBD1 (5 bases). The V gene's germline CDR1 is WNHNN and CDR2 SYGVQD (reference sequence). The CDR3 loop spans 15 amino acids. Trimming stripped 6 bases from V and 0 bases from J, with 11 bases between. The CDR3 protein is CASRVGVANTGELFF. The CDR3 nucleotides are TGCGCCAGCAGGGTAGGGGTAGCGAACACCGGGGAGCTGTTTTTT.

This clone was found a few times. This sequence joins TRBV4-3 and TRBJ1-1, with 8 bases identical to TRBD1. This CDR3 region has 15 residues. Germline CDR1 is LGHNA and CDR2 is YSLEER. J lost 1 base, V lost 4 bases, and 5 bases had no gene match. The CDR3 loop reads CASSRQTGGNTEAFF. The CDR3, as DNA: TGCGCCAGCAGCCGCCAAACAGGGGGGAACACTGAAGCTTTCTTT.

Here the CDR3 reads CSALGYTF. CDR3 nucleotides: TGCAGTGCTTTAGGCTACACCTTC. V and J are TRBV20-1 and TRBJ1-2; D is undetermined. Looked up from germline, CDR1 is DFQATT and CDR2 is SNEGSKA (reference sequence). V lost 5 bases to trimming and J lost 8 bases, with 3 bases between them. CDR3 length: 8 amino acids.

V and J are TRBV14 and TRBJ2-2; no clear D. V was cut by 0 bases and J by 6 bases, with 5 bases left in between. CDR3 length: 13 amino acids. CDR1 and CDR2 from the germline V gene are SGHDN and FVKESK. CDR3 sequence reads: CASSQDVAGELFF. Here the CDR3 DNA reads TGTGCCAGCAGCCAAGACGTGGCCGGGGAGCTGTTTTTT. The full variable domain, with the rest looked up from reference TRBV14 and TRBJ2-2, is EAGVTQFPSHSVIEKGQTVTLRCDPISGHDNLYWYRRVMGKEIKFLLHFVKESKQDESGMPNNRFLAERTGGTYSTLKVQPAELEDSGVYFCASSQDVAGELFFGEGSRLTVL.

The CDR3 loop is CAWSEGAYNEQFF. Here the CDR3 DNA reads TGTGCCTGGTCTGAGGGTGCCTACAATGAGCAGTTCTTC. The chain is built from TRBV30 and TRBJ2-1; weak D call: TRBD2 (5 bases). V lost 5 bases and J lost 2, with 10 bases in between. The germline V gene has CDR1 GTSNPN and CDR2 SVGIG (reference sequence). The CDR3 has 13 residues.

In DNA, the CDR3 is TGTGCCAGCAGTTACGCTAGCCCTGGGGCCAACGTCCTGACTTTC. It codes for CASSYASPGANVLTF. J is TRBJ2-6 and V is TRBV6-2 or TRBV6-3; D perhaps matches TRBD2 (5 bases). V shed 2 bases and J shed 2 bases, with 7 bases lying between them. In germline, CDR1 is MNHEY, CDR2 SVGEGT. The CDR3 totals 15 residues.

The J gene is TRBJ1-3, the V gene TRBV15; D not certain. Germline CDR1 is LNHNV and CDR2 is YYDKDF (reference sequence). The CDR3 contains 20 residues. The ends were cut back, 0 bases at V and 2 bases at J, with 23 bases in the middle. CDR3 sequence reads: CATSRDWVPIDRLTGNTIYF. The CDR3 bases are TGTGCCACCAGCAGAGATTGGGTCCCAATAGACCGGCTTACTGGAAACACCATATATTTT. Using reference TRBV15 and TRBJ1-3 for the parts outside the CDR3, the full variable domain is DAMVIQNPRYQVTQFGKPVTLSCSQTLNHNVMYWYQQKSSQAPKLLFHYYDKDFNNEADTPDNFQSRRPNTSFCFLDIRSPGLGDTAMYLCATSRDWVPIDRLTGNTIYFGEGSWLTVV.

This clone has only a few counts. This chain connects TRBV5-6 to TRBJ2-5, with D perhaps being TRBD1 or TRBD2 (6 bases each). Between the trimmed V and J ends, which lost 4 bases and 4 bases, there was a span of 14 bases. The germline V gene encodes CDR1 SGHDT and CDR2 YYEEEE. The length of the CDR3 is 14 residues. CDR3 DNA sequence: TGTGCCAGCAGCCTTAGCGGAGGGGGAGAGACCCAGTACTTC. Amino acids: CASSLSGGGETQYF. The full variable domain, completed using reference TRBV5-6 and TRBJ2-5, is DAGVTQSPTHLIKTRGQQVTLRCSPKSGHDTVSWYQQALGQGPQFIFQYYEEEERQRGNFPDRFSGHQFPNYSSELNVNALLLGDSALYLCASSLSGGGETQYFGPGTRLLVL.

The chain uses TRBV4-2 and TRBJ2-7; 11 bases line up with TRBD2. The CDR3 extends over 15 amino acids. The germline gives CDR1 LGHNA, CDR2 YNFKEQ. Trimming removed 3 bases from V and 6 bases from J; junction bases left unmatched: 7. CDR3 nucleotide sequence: TGTGCCAGCAGCCATGAGTCTAGCGGGAGGTTCGAGCAGTACTTC. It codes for CASSHESSGRFEQYF.

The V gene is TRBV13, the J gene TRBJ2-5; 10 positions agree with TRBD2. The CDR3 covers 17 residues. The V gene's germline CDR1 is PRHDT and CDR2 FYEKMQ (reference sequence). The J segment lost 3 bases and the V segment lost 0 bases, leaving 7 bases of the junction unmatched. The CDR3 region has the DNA TGTGCCAGCAGCTTAGGTGGAAAGCGGGAGGGGAAAGAGACCCAGTACTTC. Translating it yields CASSLGGKREGKETQYF.

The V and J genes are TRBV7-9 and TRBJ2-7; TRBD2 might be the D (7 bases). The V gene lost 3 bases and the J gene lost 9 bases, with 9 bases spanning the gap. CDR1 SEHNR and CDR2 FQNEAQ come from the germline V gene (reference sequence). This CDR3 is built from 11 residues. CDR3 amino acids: CASSLGGGQYF. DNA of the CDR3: TGTGCCAGCAGCTTGGGAGGGGGGCAGTACTTC.

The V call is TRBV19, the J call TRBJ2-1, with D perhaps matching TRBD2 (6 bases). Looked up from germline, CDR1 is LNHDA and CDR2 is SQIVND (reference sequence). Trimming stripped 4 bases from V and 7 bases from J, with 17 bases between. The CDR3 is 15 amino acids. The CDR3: CASSTSGGLWNEQFF. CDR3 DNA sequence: TGTGCCAGTAGTACCTCCGGAGGACTATGGAATGAGCAGTTCTTC.

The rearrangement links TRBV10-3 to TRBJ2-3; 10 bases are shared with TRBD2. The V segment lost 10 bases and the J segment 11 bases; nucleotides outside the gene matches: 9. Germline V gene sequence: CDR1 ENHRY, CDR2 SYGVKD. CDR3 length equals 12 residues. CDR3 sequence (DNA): TGTGCCAACGGGACTAGCGACGACAGGCAGTATTTT. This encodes CANGTSDDRQYF.

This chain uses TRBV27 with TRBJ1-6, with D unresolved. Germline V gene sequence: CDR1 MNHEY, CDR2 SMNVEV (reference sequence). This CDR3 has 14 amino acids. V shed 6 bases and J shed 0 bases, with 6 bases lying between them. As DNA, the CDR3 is TGTGCCAGCAGCTGGAGCTCCTATAATTCACCCCTCCACTTT. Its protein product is CASSWSSYNSPLHF.

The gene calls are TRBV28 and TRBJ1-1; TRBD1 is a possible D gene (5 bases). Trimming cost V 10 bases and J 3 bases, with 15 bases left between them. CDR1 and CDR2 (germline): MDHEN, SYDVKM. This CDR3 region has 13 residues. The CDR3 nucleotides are TGTGCCACCCTTCGGGGGGTACACACTGAAGCTTTCTTT. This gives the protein CATLRGVHTEAFF.

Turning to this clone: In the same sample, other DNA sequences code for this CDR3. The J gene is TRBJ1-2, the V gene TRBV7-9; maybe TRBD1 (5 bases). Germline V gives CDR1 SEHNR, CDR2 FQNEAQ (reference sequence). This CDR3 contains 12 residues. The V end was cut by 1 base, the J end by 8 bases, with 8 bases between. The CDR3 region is CASSLGGIGYTF. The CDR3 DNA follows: TGTGCCAGCAGCTTAGGGGGGATCGGCTACACCTTC.

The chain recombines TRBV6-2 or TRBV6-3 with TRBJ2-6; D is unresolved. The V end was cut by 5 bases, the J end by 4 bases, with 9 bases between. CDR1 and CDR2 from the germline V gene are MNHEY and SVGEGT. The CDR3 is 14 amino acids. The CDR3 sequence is CASSNRAGANVLTF. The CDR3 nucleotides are TGTGCCAGCAGTAACCGCGCCGGGGCCAACGTCCTGACTTTC.

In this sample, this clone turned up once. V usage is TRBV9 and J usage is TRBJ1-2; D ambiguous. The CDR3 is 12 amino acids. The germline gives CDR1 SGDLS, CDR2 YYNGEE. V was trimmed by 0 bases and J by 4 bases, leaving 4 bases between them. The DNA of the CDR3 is TGTGCCAGCAGCGTAGAGGGCTATGGCTACACCTTC. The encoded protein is CASSVEGYGYTF.

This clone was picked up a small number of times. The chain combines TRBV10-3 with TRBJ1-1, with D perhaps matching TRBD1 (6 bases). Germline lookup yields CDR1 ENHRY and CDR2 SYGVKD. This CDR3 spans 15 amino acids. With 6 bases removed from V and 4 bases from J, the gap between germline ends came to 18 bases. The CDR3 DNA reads TGTGCCATCAGGGTCGGGACATACGGGTTCACTGAAGCTTTCTTT. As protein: CAIRVGTYGFTEAFF.

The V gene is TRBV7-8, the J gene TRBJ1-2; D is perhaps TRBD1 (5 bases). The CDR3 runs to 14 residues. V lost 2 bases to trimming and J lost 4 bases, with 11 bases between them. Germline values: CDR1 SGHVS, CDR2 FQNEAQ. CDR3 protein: CASSLSGLPYGYTF. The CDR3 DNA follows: TGTGCCAGCAGCTTATCGGGGCTCCCCTATGGCTACACCTTC.

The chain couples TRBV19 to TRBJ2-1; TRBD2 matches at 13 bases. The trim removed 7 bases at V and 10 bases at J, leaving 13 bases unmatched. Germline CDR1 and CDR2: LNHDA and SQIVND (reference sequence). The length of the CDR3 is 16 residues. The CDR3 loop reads CASTYGTSGNRGEQFF. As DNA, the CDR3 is TGTGCCAGTACTTACGGGACTAGCGGGAACAGAGGCGAGCAGTTCTTC.

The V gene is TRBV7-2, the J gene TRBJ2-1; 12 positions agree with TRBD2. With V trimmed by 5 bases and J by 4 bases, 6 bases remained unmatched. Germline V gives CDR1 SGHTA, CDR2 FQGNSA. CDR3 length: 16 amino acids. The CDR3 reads CASSQTGLAGYNEQFF. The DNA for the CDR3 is TGTGCCAGCAGCCAAACGGGACTAGCGGGTTACAATGAGCAGTTCTTC.

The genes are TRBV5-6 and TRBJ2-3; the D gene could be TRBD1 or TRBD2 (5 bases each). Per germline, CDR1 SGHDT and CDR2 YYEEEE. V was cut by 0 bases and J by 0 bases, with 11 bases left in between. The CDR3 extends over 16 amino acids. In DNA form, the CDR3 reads TGTGCCAGCAGCTTGGCCGGGGACCGTAGCACAGATACGCAGTATTTT. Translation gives CASSLAGDRSTDTQYF.

As DNA, the CDR3 is TGTGCCAGCAGCTTGGTGGGCCGGGAGACTGAAGCTTTCTTT. It codes for CASSLVGRETEAFF. The chain links TRBV5-4 to TRBJ1-1; the D is unclear. Looked up from germline, CDR1 is SGHNT and CDR2 is YYREEE (reference sequence). V lost 0 bases and J lost 5, with 11 bases in between. This CDR3 is 14 amino acids long.

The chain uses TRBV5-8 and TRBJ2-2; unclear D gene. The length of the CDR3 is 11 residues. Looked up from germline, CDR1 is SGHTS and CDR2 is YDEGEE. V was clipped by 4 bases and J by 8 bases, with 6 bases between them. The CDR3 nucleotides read TGTGCCAGCAGCCTGAGGGGGGAGCTGTTTTTT. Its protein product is CASSLRGELFF.